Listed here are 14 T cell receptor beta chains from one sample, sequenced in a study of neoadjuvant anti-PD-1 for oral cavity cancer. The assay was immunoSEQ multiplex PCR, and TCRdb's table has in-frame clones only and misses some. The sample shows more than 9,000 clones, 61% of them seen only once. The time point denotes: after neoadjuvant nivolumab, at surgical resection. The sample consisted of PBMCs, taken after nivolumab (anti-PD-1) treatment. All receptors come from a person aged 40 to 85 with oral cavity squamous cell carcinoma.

The CDR3: CASSLRRAGYSNQPQHF. The CDR3 bases are TGTGCCAGCAGCTTGAGGCGGGCAGGGTATAGCAATCAGCCCCAGCATTTT. The chain joins TRBV5-8 to TRBJ1-5, with a tentative D call TRBD1 (5 bases). V was shortened by 1 base and J by 0 bases, with 14 bases between the two germline ends. Germline V gene data show CDR1 as SGHTS and CDR2 as YDEGEE. The CDR3 covers 17 residues.

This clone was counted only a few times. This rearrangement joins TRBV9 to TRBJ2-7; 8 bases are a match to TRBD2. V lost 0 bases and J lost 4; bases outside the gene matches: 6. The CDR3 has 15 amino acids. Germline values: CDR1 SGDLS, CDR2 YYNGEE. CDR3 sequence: CASSVAPSGSYEQYF. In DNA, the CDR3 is TGTGCCAGCAGCGTAGCGCCGAGCGGGAGTTACGAGCAGTACTTC.

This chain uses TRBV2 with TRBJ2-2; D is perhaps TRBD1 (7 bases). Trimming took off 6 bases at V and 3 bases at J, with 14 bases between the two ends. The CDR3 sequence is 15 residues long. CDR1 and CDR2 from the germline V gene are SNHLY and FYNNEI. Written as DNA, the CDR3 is TGTGCCAGCAGCCTGACAGGGACTGACACCGGGGAGCTGTTTTTT. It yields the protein CASSLTGTDTGELFF.

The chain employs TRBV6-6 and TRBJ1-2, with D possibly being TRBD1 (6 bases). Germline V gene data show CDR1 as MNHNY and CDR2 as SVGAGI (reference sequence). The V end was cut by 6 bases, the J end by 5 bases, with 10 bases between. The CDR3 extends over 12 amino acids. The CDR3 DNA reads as TGTGCCAGCAGCCCCGGGACATATGGCTACACCTTC. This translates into CASSPGTYGYTF.

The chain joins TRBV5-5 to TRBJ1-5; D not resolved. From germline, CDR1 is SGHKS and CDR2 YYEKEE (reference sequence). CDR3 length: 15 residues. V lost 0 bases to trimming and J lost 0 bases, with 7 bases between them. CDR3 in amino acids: CASSLAPDSNQPQHF. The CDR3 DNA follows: TGTGCCAGCAGCTTGGCGCCAGATAGCAATCAGCCCCAGCATTTT.

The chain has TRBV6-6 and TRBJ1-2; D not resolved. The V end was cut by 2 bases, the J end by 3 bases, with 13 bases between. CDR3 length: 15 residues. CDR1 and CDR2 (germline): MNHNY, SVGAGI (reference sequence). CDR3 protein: CASSYRLDTDYGYTF. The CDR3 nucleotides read TGTGCCAGCAGTTACCGGCTTGACACAGACTATGGCTACACCTTC.

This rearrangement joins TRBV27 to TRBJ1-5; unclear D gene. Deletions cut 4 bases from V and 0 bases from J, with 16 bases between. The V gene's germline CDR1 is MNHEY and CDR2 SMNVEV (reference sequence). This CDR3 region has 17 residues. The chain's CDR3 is CASSSGGSEFSNQPQHF. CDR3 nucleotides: TGTGCCAGCAGTTCTGGAGGGTCTGAATTTAGCAATCAGCCCCAGCATTTT.

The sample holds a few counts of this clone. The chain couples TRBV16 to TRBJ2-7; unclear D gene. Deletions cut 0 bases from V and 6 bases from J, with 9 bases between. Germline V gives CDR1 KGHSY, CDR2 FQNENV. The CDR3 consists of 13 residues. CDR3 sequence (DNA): TGTGCCAGCAGCCAATCGAAGACCGGCGAGCAGTACTTC. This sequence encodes CASSQSKTGEQYF.

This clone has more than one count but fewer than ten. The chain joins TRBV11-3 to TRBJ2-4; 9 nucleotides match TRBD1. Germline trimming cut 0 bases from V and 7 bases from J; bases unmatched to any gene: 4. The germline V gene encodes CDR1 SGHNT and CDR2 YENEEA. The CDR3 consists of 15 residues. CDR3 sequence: CASSLEGGQGNIQYF. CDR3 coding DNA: TGTGCCAGCAGCTTAGAGGGCGGACAGGGGAACATTCAGTACTTC.

CDR3 in DNA: TGTGCCAGCAGTCTCGGACAGGGAAGCTACGAGCAGTACTTC. It encodes CASSLGQGSYEQYF. The chain employs TRBV27 and TRBJ2-7; 8 nucleotides align to TRBD1. Germline trimming cut 5 bases from V and 3 bases from J; bases unmatched to any gene: 6. The CDR3 totals 14 residues. CDR1 is MNHEY, CDR2 SMNVEV, per germline (reference sequence).

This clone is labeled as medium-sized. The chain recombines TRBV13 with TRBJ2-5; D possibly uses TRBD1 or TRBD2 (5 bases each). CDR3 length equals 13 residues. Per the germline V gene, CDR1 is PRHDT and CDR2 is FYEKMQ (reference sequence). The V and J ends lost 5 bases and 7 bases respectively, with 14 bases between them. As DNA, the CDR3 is TGTGCCAGCAGCCCGGGGCCGTCCGGGACCCAGTACTTC. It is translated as CASSPGPSGTQYF.

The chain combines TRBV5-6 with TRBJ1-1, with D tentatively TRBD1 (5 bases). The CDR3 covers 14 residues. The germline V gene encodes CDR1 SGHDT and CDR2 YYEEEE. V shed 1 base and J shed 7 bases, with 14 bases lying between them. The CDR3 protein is CASSLQAGSGEAFF. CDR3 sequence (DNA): TGTGCCAGCAGCTTGCAGGCAGGGTCGGGTGAAGCTTTCTTT.

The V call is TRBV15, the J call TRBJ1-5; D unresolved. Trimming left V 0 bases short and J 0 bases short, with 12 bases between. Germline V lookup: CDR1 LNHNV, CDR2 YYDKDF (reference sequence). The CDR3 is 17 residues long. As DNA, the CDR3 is TGTGCCACCAGCAGAGATTTCGACCGTGTTAGCAATCAGCCCCAGCATTTT. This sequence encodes CATSRDFDRVSNQPQHF.

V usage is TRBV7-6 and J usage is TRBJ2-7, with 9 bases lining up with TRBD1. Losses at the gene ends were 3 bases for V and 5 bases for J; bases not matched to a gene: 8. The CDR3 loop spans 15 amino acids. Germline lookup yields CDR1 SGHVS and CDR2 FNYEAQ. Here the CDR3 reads CASSLGARTGDEQYF. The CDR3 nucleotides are TGTGCCAGCAGCTTGGGGGCTAGGACAGGGGACGAGCAGTACTTC. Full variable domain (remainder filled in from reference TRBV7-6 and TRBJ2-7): GAGVSQSPRYKVTKRGQDVALRCDPISGHVSLYWYRQALGQGPEFLTYFNYEAQQDKSGLPNDRFSAERPEGSISTLTIQRTEQRDSAMYRCASSLGARTGDEQYFGPGTRLTVT.